The source of this TCR beta chain is a study of cytomegalovirus exposure and HLA in healthy donors. Study context: Among the approximately 400 genotyped donors, just over 80% were placed in the Caucasian-associated ancestry cluster. General study findings and limits: Rates of TCR association differed by HLA locus in a later analysis, with DRB1 highest and HLA-C lowest.

The CDR3 covers 17 residues. Unmatched junction bases numbered 12, after V lost 7 bases and J lost 1 base. Germline CDR1 and CDR2: MDHEN and SYDVKM. The PCR was carried out with 60 Vbeta primers and 13 Jbeta primers. Libraries were prepared by immunoSEQ multiplex PCR; TCRdb keeps only in-frame clonotypes and omits some of them. The sample comprises about 120,000 clones, over 75% of which are singletons, and 4.2% rests with the top ten. As for this clone: Its antigen is unknown.

This rearrangement joins TRBV28 to TRBJ1-5, with 8 bases lining up with TRBD1. This sequence was found in a male donor in good health and CMV-seropositive. The sample consisted of PBMCs. The CDR3 DNA sequence: TGTGCCAGCACACCCTACAGGGGGGCCTACAGCAATCAGCCCCAGCATTTT. The encoded protein is CASTPYRGAYSNQPQHF.